One sample yielded the 9 T cell receptor beta chains listed below, sequenced in a study of Ad26.COV2.S vaccination and SARS-CoV-2 variants. Treatment of the sample: around 19 received Ad26.COV2.S at low or high dose, single or two shots; about five received placebo; per-sample allocation not given. Collection of samples fell on day 63 after the first vaccine or placebo injection. Here immunoSEQ multiplex PCR was the method, and the copy in TCRdb shows in-frame clones only, minus some. The table lists about 350,000 clones, 70% to 90% of them singletons, with roughly 3.3% in the top ten. The sequenced sample was peripheral blood, obtained in a trial of Ad26.COV2.S vaccine versus placebo. These receptors were collected from a person aged 18-60 years who received the Ad26.COV2.S COVID-19 vaccine or a placebo.

Concerning this clone itself: Other DNA sequences of this sample code for an identical CDR3. The chain is built from TRBV3-1 (or the pseudogene TRBV3-2) and TRBJ1-5, with TRBD1 as a possible D gene (5 bases). Trimming pared 3 bases from V and 0 bases from J, leaving 6 bases between. Germline V CDR1 and CDR2: LGHDT, YNNKEL (reference sequence). This CDR3 comprises 14 residues. CDR3 protein: CASSQGGSNQPQHF. The CDR3 DNA sequence: TGTGCCAGCAGCCAGGGGGGTAGCAATCAGCCCCAGCATTTT.

CDR3 region: CASSQGQGLPTIYF. The CDR3 DNA reads as TGCGCCAGCAGCCAGGGGCAGGGGCTGCCCACCATATATTTT. The chain carries TRBV5-1 and TRBJ1-3; the D gene is possibly TRBD1 (6 bases). This CDR3 comprises 14 residues. Trimming took 4 bases from V and 9 from J, leaving 17 bases between them. The germline gives CDR1 SGHRS, CDR2 YFSETQ.

This rearrangement joins TRBV7-2 to TRBJ1-2; a weak D match, TRBD1 (5 bases). V was pared by 1 base and J by 7 bases, with 10 bases between. The CDR3 runs 13 residues. Germline CDR1 reads SGHTA; CDR2 reads FQGNSA. The CDR3: CASSLERGSGYTF. The CDR3 DNA sequence: TGTGCCAGCAGCTTAGAGAGGGGCAGTGGCTACACCTTC. Full variable domain (outside the CDR3, taken from reference TRBV7-2 and TRBJ1-2): GAGVSQSPSNKVTEKGKDVELRCDPISGHTALYWYRQSLGQGLEFLIYFQGNSAPDKSGLPSDRFSAERTGGSVSTLTIQRTQQEDSAVYLCASSLERGSGYTFGSGTRLTVV.

The CDR3 DNA sequence: TGTGCCAGCCGAGGGTCGGGCTCTGGAAACACCATATATTTT. The encoded protein is CASRGSGSGNTIYF. The gene calls are TRBV2 and TRBJ1-3; no clear D. V lost 8 bases and J lost 0, with 11 bases in between. CDR1 and CDR2 (germline): SNHLY, FYNNEI. CDR3 length: 14 residues.

The chain joins TRBV5-6 to TRBJ1-5, with D possibly TRBD1 on 5 matching bases. This CDR3 comprises 13 residues. Germline CDR1 SGHDT, CDR2 YYEEEE. Trimming removed 5 bases at V and 0 bases at J, with 6 bases between. The CDR3 DNA sequence: TGTGCCAGCAGTAGGGGTAGCAATCAGCCCCAGCATTTT. This encodes CASSRGSNQPQHF.

The chain carries TRBV7-2 and TRBJ1-1; D is possibly TRBD1 (5 bases). Germline lookup yields CDR1 SGHTA and CDR2 FQGNSA. V dropped 3 bases and J dropped 6 bases, with 11 bases sitting between them. The CDR3 extends over 13 amino acids. CDR3: CASSFRGAPEAFF. The CDR3, as DNA: TGTGCCAGCAGCTTTCGAGGGGCCCCTGAAGCTTTCTTT.

CDR3 sequence: CASSVGGFSNQPQHF. DNA of the CDR3: TGTGCCAGCAGCGTAGGCGGTTTTAGCAATCAGCCCCAGCATTTT. The chain carries TRBV9 and TRBJ1-5; D not resolved. Trimming left V 0 bases short and J 0 bases short, with 7 bases between. Germline CDR1 SGDLS, CDR2 YYNGEE. This CDR3 spans 15 amino acids.

This clone was seen only once. The CDR3 loop is CASSPPGGNQDTQYF. CDR3 in DNA: TGTGCCAGCTCACCACCGGGCGGTAACCAAGATACGCAGTATTTT. The V call is TRBV18, the J call TRBJ2-3; no reliable D call. CDR1 is KGHSH and CDR2 is LQKENI in the germline V gene. The V end was cut by 0 bases, the J end by 5 bases, with 12 bases between. The CDR3 is made up of 15 amino acids.

This chain joins TRBV7-9 and TRBJ1-4, with D possibly matching TRBD1 (6 bases). The V end lost 5 bases, the J end lost 8 bases, and 12 bases lay between the germline ends. The CDR3 length is 13 residues. Germline values: CDR1 SEHNR, CDR2 FQNEAQ (reference sequence). Written as DNA, the CDR3 is TGTGCCAGCAGCCGGGACATCGAAGAAAAACTGTTTTTT. Protein sequence: CASSRDIEEKLFF. Looking up the rest from reference TRBV7-9 and TRBJ1-4 gives the full variable domain: DTGVSQNPRHKITKRGQNVTFRCDPISEHNRLYWYRQTLGQGPEFLTYFQNEAQLEKSRLLSDRFSAERPKGSFSTLEIQRTEQGDSAMYLCASSRDIEEKLFFGSGTQLSVL.